This T cell receptor beta chain was recovered during a study of beta chain features in type 1 diabetes. Study results and caveats: Type 1 diabetes patients had moderately but significantly shorter TCRB CDR3s in all four CD4+ subsets.

This clone was picked up a small number of times. Its antigen is unknown. The CDR3 is made up of 14 amino acids. Isolated RNA was reverse transcribed in full, so expressed TCRB transcripts were sequenced. This table comes from immunoSEQ multiplex PCR, and its TCRdb copy is limited to in-frame clones, with some not included. The sample has approximately 260,000 clones, roughly a quarter seen once. Sequenced input: naive CD4+ T cells from blood. The source of this sequence is a woman aged 25 to 45 with type 1 diabetes. V is TRBV21-1 and J is TRBJ2-6; the D call of TRBD1 is as the table states it, not checked on the DNA. TRBV21-1 represents a pseudogene. CDR3 in amino acids: CASTLGSGANVLTF. In DNA, the CDR3 is TGTGCCAGCACTCTGGGCTCCGGGGCCAACGTCCTGACTTTC.